This T cell receptor beta chain was sequenced in a study of shared clonotypes between healthy human individuals. Study summary: Per-donor plates numbered three CD4 naive, three CD4 memory, two CD8 naive and one CD8 memory. Findings and caveats of the study: Naive CD4 clonotypes overlapped across several donors at about 5%.

This CDR3 is 16 amino acids long. The V and J ends lost 0 bases and 6 bases, in that order; junction bases with no gene match: 5. Germline loops: CDR1 SGHRS, CDR2 YFSETQ. Researchers partitioned CD4+ cells into CD45RA+ naive and CD45RA-negative memory subsets. Assay used: immunoSEQ multiplex PCR; TCRdb lists only in-frame clones, some missing. The sample has 2 million to 2.5 million clones, 90% to 97% seen once. As regards this clone: Antigen specificity is unknown.

The sample consisted of naive CD4+ T cells sorted from blood. Described subset: CD45RA+ positively selected. This chain uses TRBV5-1 with TRBJ2-3, with TRBD2 identical over 12 bases. This clonotype originated in a man aged 18 to 30 in good health. DNA of the CDR3: TGCGCCAGCAGCTTGGCCGCAGGACTAGCGGGGGATACGCAGTATTTT. Translation: CASSLAAGLAGDTQYF.